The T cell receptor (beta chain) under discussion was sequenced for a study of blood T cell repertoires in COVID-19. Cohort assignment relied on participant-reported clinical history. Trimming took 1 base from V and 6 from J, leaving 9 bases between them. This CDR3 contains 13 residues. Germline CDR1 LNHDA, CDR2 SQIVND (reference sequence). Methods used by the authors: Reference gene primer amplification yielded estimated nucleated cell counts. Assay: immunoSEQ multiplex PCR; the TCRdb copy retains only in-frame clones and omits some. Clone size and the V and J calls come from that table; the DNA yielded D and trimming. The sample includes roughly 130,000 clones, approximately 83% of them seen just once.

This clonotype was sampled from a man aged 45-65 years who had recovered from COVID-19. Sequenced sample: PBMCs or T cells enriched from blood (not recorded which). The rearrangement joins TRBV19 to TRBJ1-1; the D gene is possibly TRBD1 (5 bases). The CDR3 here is CASSIVTAPEAFF. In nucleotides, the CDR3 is TGTGCCAGTAGTATAGTGACAGCACCTGAAGCTTTCTTT.